A selection of T cell receptor beta chains follows, all from one sample in a study of shared clonotypes between healthy human individuals. Sequencing used immunoSEQ multiplex PCR; TCRdb keeps in-frame clones, though not all of them. The sample consists of 780,000 or so clones, 55% to 75% of them appearing once. Sequenced input: memory CD4+ T cells sorted from blood. The receptors stem from a woman in her thirties in good health. Both conserved end residues are part of each CDR3. Each record gives: clone size, D gene, V gene, J gene, CDR3 protein, CDR3 DNA. The D gene is left open where the match is weak. Clone size is given for some rows only: seen once, a few or many times, or a class if the clone is expanded.

>-|TRBD2|TRBV7-9|TRBJ2-3
CASSYGLVTDTQYF
TGTGCCAGCAGCTATGGACTAGTGACAGATACGCAGTATTTT
>-|TRBD2|TRBV27|TRBJ2-7
CASKLAGSTYEQYF
TGTGCCAGCAAACTAGCGGGATCTACCTACGAGCAGTACTTC
>-|-|TRBV7-9|TRBJ2-1
CASSLATDAYNEQFF
TGTGCCAGCAGCTTGGCTACCGATGCCTACAATGAGCAGTTCTTC
>-|-|TRBV25-1|TRBJ1-1
CASSDRDRAGNTEAFF
TGTGCCAGCAGTGACCGGGACCGCGCCGGGAACACTGAAGCTTTCTTT
>-|-|TRBV7-2|TRBJ1-5
CASSLGSPNQPQHF
TGTGCCAGCAGCTTAGGTTCCCCTAATCAGCCCCAGCATTTT
>-|TRBD2|TRBV11-2|TRBJ2-7
CASSPQLAGGTEQYF
TGTGCCAGCAGCCCGCAACTAGCGGGAGGCACCGAGCAGTACTTC
>-|-|TRBV28|TRBJ2-7
CASSLWGSVSSYEQYF
TGTGCCAGCAGTTTATGGGGTAGCGTTAGCTCCTACGAGCAGTACTTC
>few|TRBD1|TRBV9|TRBJ1-2
CASSARQGRQGNTF
TGTGCCAGCAGCGCGCGACAGGGGAGGCAGGGGAACACCTTC
>-|TRBD1|TRBV5-6|TRBJ1-5
CASSLYGQADNQPQHF
TGTGCCAGCAGCTTATACGGACAGGCCGACAATCAGCCCCAGCATTTT
>-|-|TRBV19|TRBJ1-5
CATNRASGNQPQHF
TGTGCCACCAACAGGGCCTCGGGGAATCAGCCCCAGCATTTT
>-|TRBD1|TRBV13|TRBJ2-7
CASSAGQAGSYEQYF
TGTGCCAGCAGCGCCGGACAGGCCGGATCCTACGAGCAGTACTTC
>-|-|TRBV29-1|TRBJ1-4
CSVGFTNEKLFF
TGCAGCGTTGGTTTCACTAATGAAAAACTGTTTTTT
>once|TRBD1|TRBV6-6|TRBJ2-5
CASRGQGGPETQYF
TGTGCCAGCAGGGGACAGGGAGGCCCGGAGACCCAGTACTTC
>few|-|TRBV14|TRBJ1-2
CASSQEGGGYTF
TGTGCCAGCAGCCAAGAGGGAGGAGGCTACACCTTC
>-|-|TRBV7-9|TRBJ1-1
CASSLGTSVTEAFF
TGTGCCAGCAGCTTAGGGACAAGCGTCACTGAAGCTTTCTTT
>-|-|TRBV19|TRBJ1-5
CASSIVQPGQPQHF
TGTGCCAGTAGTATAGTGCAGCCCGGGCAGCCCCAGCATTTT
>-|-|TRBV7-3|TRBJ2-3
CASSSYASDTQYF
TGTGCCAGCAGCTCTTACGCCTCTGATACGCAGTATTTT
>-|-|TRBV6-1|TRBJ2-7
CASTSSYEQYF
TGTGCCAGCACCAGCTCCTACGAGCAGTACTTC
>-|-|TRBV7-2|TRBJ2-2
CASSFGRSGSTGELFF
TGTGCCAGCAGCTTTGGCCGGAGCGGGTCAACCGGGGAGCTGTTTTTT
>-|TRBD1|TRBV13|TRBJ1-2
CASSFPGQANYGYTF
TGTGCCAGCAGCTTCCCGGGACAGGCAAACTATGGCTACACCTTC
>-|-|TRBV6-5|TRBJ1-1
CASSARGANTEAFF
TGTGCCAGCAGTGCCCGGGGCGCGAACACTGAAGCTTTCTTT
>few|-|TRBV18|TRBJ2-3
CASSFFSGTSDTQYF
TGTGCCAGCTCATTTTTTTCCGGGACTTCAGATACGCAGTATTTT
>few|-|TRBV12-5|TRBJ2-2
CASGLSGVGGELFF
TGTGCTAGTGGTTTATCCGGGGTTGGCGGGGAGCTGTTTTTT
>-|TRBD1|TRBV27|TRBJ2-4
CASSLRQGNIQYF
TGTGCCAGCAGTCTACGACAGGGTAACATTCAGTACTTC
>-|-|TRBV9|TRBJ2-3
CASSNMARDTQYF
TGTGCCAGCAGCAACATGGCTAGGGATACGCAGTATTTT
>-|-|TRBV27|TRBJ2-1
CASSSLWSYNEQFF
TGTGCCAGCAGTTCCCTGTGGTCCTACAATGAGCAGTTCTTC
>many|-|TRBV14|TRBJ1-3
CASSPTTAGNTIYF
TGTGCCAGCAGCCCGACGACGGCTGGAAACACCATATATTTT
>few|-|TRBV19|TRBJ2-1
CASSSDRAESYNEQFF
TGTGCCAGTAGTTCTGACCGCGCGGAGTCCTACAATGAGCAGTTCTTC
>-|TRBD2|TRBV7-9|TRBJ2-3
CASSRGLAGFTDTQYF
TGTGCCAGCAGCCGAGGACTAGCGGGATTCACAGATACGCAGTATTTT
>-|TRBD1|TRBV7-7|TRBJ2-2
CASISTGTGHTGELFF
TGTGCCAGCATCTCGACCGGGACAGGGCACACCGGGGAGCTGTTTTTT
>few|-|TRBV18|TRBJ2-1
CASSLGRYNEQFF
TGTGCCAGTTCCCTTGGGCGGTACAATGAGCAGTTCTTC
>-|-|TRBV28|TRBJ2-1
CASSRSRQFF
TGTGCCAGCAGTCGATCGAGACAGTTCTTC
>-|-|TRBV19|TRBJ2-1
CASSGGSYNEQFF
TGTGCCAGTAGCGGGGGCTCCTACAATGAGCAGTTCTTC
>-|-|TRBV4-1|TRBJ2-1
CASSQGQGPSYNEQFF
TGCGCCAGCAGCCAAGGTCAGGGGCCTTCCTACAATGAGCAGTTCTTC
>-|TRBD2|TRBV28|TRBJ2-1
CASSPVAGRSYNEQFF
TGTGCCAGCAGCCCCGTAGCGGGACGCTCCTACAATGAGCAGTTCTTC
>few|TRBD1|TRBV29-1|TRBJ2-5
CSVEEWTGGETQYF
TGCAGCGTTGAAGAGTGGACAGGGGGGGAGACCCAGTACTTC
>-|-|TRBV6-1|TRBJ1-4
CASSEDPGFGPNEKLFF
TGTGCCAGCAGTGAAGATCCGGGCTTCGGTCCTAATGAAAAACTGTTTTTT
>-|-|TRBV5-1|TRBJ2-1
CASSLSSGSYNEQFF
TGCGCCAGCAGCTTGAGCAGCGGAAGCTACAATGAGCAGTTCTTC
>many|TRBD1|TRBV5-1|TRBJ1-2
CASSPGQGEGYTF
TGCGCCAGCAGCCCGGGACAGGGGGAAGGCTACACCTTC
>few|-|TRBV2|TRBJ2-5
CASSGSEKETQYF
TGTGCCAGCAGTGGCTCCGAAAAGGAGACCCAGTACTTC
>few|TRBD2|TRBV29-1|TRBJ2-1
CSVERTSGSSDEQFF
TGCAGCGTTGAACGGACTAGCGGGAGTTCGGATGAGCAGTTCTTC
>once|TRBD1|TRBV2|TRBJ2-2
CASMTGTNTGELFF
TGTGCCAGCATGACAGGGACGAACACCGGGGAGCTGTTTTTT
>-|-|TRBV15|TRBJ2-5
CATSRDYSVETQYF
TGTGCCACCAGCAGAGATTACAGCGTAGAGACCCAGTACTTC
>-|-|TRBV11-2|TRBJ2-7
CASSLVAVSSYEQYF
TGTGCCAGCAGCTTAGTTGCGGTCTCCTCCTACGAGCAGTACTTC
>-|-|TRBV2|TRBJ2-5
CASSEQPGSETQYF
TGTGCCAGCAGTGAACAGCCGGGGAGTGAGACCCAGTACTTC
>-|-|TRBV6-6|TRBJ2-7
CASSYSPQTNYEQYF
TGTGCCAGCAGTTACTCTCCCCAAACCAACTACGAGCAGTACTTC
>-|-|TRBV5-1|TRBJ2-7
CASSKTGEQYF
TGCGCCAGCAGCAAAACAGGGGAGCAGTACTTC
>-|-|TRBV6-1|TRBJ2-7
CASSEAAGRSYEQYF
TGTGCCAGCAGTGAAGCCGCCGGGCGGTCCTACGAGCAGTACTTC
>-|TRBD1|TRBV14|TRBJ1-1
CASSKPGTGGKSAFF
TGTGCCAGCAGCAAACCCGGGACAGGGGGCAAGAGTGCTTTCTTT
>few|-|TRBV28|TRBJ1-5
CASSLSGHSNQPQHF
TGTGCCAGCAGTTTGTCGGGACACTCCAATCAGCCCCAGCATTTT
>-|-|TRBV28|TRBJ2-6
CASSLGGGVFGANVLTF
TGTGCCAGCAGTTTGGGAGGGGGAGTGTTTGGGGCCAACGTCCTGACTTTC
>once|-|TRBV9|TRBJ1-3
CASSAAVGGNTIYF
TGTGCCAGCAGCGCCGCAGTGGGGGGAAACACCATATATTTT
>-|-|TRBV4-1|TRBJ2-5
CASSQGEVIGETQYF
TGCGCCAGCAGCCAAGGGGAGGTAATAGGAGAGACCCAGTACTTC
>-|-|TRBV7-7|TRBJ2-1
CASSYSGGNEQFF
TGTGCCAGCAGTTATTCCGGGGGTAATGAGCAGTTCTTC